The clone carrying this TCR beta chain was picked up one time. In the original analysis: Estimation of nucleated cell counts relied on the amplification of reference gene primers. Here immunoSEQ multiplex PCR was the method, and the copy in TCRdb shows in-frame clones only, minus some. Clonal size and the V and J genes are those of that table, whereas D and trimming came from the DNA. The repertoire includes 150,000 to 200,000 clones, 90% of them detected once, and approximately 0.64% sits in the top ten. The germline CDR1 and CDR2 sequences are MNHEY and SMNVEV (reference sequence). The CDR3 runs 18 residues. V lost 1 base and J lost 0; bases outside the gene matches: 10. The data were taken from a study of blood T cell repertoires in COVID-19. Study as a whole: From the United States, Italy and Spain came samples of acute and convalescent COVID-19. PBMCs, B-cell-depleted T cells, or T cells were the source of the cDNA or gDNA that made up the material.

Material for sequencing was peripheral blood. The chain links TRBV27 to TRBJ2-7; TRBD2 matches at 9 bases. This TCR derives from a man in his forties or fifties with acute or convalescent COVID-19. CDR3 protein: CASSLLPWTSASSYEQYF. The DNA of the CDR3 is TGTGCCAGCAGTTTATTGCCTTGGACTAGCGCAAGCTCCTACGAGCAGTACTTC.